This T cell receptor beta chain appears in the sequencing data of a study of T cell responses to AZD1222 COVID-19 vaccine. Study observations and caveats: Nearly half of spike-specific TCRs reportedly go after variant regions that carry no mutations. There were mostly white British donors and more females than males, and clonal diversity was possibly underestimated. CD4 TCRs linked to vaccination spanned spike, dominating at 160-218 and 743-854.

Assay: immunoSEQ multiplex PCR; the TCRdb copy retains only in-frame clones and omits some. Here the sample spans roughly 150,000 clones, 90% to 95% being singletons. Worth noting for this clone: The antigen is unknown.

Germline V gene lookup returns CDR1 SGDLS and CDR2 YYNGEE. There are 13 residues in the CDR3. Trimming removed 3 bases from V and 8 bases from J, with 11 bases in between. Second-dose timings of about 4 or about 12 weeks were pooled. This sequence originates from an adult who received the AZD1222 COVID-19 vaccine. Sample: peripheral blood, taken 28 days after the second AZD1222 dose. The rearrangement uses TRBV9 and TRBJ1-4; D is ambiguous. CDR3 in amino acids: CASSAKFGEKLFF. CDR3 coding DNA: TGTGCCAGCAGCGCGAAGTTTGGGGAAAAACTGTTTTTT. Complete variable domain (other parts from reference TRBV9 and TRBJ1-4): DSGVTQTPKHLITATGQRVTLRCSPRSGDLSVYWYQQSLDQGLQFLIQYYNGEERAKGNILERFSAQQFPDLHSELNLSSLELGDSALYFCASSAKFGEKLFFGSGTQLSVL.